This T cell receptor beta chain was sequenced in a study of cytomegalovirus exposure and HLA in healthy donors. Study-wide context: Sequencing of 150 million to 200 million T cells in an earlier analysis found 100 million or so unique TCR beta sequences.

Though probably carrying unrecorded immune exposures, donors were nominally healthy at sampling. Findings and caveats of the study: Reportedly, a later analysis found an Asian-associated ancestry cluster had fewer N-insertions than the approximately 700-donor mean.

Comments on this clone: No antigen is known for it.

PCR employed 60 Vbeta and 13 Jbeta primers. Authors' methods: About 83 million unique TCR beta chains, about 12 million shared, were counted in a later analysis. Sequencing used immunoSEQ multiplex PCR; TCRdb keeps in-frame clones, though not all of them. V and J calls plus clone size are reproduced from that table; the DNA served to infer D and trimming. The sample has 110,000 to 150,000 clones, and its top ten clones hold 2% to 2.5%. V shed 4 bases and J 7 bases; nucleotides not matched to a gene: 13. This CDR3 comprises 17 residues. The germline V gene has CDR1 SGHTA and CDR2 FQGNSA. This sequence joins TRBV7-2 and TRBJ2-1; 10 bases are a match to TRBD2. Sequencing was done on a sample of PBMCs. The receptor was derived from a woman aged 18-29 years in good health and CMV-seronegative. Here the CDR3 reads CASSSLALAGVSNEQFF. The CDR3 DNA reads TGTGCCAGCAGCTCCCTTGCCCTAGCGGGAGTGTCGAATGAGCAGTTCTTC.